This TCR beta chain appears in the sequencing data of a study of spatial heterogeneity in lung cancer. Time point reported: sample taken at primary tumor resection. No cell sorting; template was whole RNA from tumor, lung tissue or PBMC. Untreated early-stage non-small cell lung cancer patients, approximately 76 in total, were the donors. CDR3 size: 10 residues. V lost 4 bases, J lost 7 bases, and 5 bases lay in between. Germline V gene data show CDR1 as DFQATT and CDR2 as SNEGSKA (reference sequence). Via MiXCR, TCRdb re-called the 5' RACE reads, giving one row per CDR3 protein. The sample has 35,000 or so distinct CDR3 sequences, 4% to 6% seen once. This clonotype was seen many times.

The sample in question was PBMCs, obtained at surgery. The chain couples TRBV20-1 to TRBJ2-1; D remains ambiguous. This sequence originates from a female donor with early-stage non-small cell lung cancer. The chain's CDR3 is CSAIRNEQFF. The CDR3 DNA reads TGCAGTGCTATTAGGAATGAGCAGTTCTTC.